One sample yielded the 7 T cell receptor beta chains listed below, sequenced in a study of beta chain features in type 1 diabetes (dated by TCRdb to between 2017 and 2018). Library preparation employed the immunoSEQ multiplex PCR assay. All of the isolated RNA was reverse transcribed with the High Capacity cDNA Reverse Transcription Kit, so expressed TCRB transcripts were sequenced. TCRdb's version of the immuneACCESS table is confined to in-frame rearrangements and falls short of the full clone set. An unresolved V gene accounts for under half of the shortfall where checked; the remainder is of unknown origin. The sample table shows tens of thousands of clones, and around 32% are seen once. The top ten hold 0.4% to 0.45% of the sample. Sequenced sample: stem cell memory CD4+ T cells from blood. This specimen's cell subset or site label, interpreted: stem cell-like memory CD4+ T cells. All receptors derive from a woman aged 18-35 years in good health.

The V gene is TRBV5-1, the J gene TRBJ1-1, with a weak D call TRBD1 (5 bases). CDR3 length: 17 residues. Germline loops: CDR1 SGHRS, CDR2 YFSETQ. Trimming took 1 base from V and 3 from J, leaving 19 bases between them. The CDR3 nucleotides are TGCGCCAGCAGCTTGTTTGTCGGGGTCCCGGGGGACACTGAAGCTTTCTTT. Translating it yields CASSLFVGVPGDTEAFF.

This rearrangement joins TRBV15 to TRBJ2-2; TRBD1 might be the D (6 bases). The V and J ends lost 8 bases and 3 bases respectively, with 28 bases between them. This CDR3 is 19 amino acids long. CDR1 is LNHNV, CDR2 YYDKDF, per germline (reference sequence). CDR3 in DNA: TGTGCCACCCAGCGGCCTCTAGGGCACGGACAGATTCACACCGGGGAGCTGTTTTTT. Protein: CATQRPLGHGQIHTGELFF.

The V call is TRBV7-3, the J call TRBJ2-3; 7 nucleotides line up with TRBD2. Looked up from germline, CDR1 is SGHTA and CDR2 is FQGTGA. J gave up 2 bases and V 5 bases, and 7 bases lay outside the gene matches. The CDR3 runs 15 residues. The CDR3 is CASSRGRGSTDTQYF. CDR3 nucleotides: TGTGCCAGCAGCCGGGGGAGGGGATCCACAGATACGCAGTATTTT.

The V and J genes are TRBV5-1 and TRBJ2-1, with D perhaps matching TRBD2 (6 bases). The V end was cut by 2 bases, the J end by 5 bases, with 20 bases between. The germline gives CDR1 SGHRS, CDR2 YFSETQ. CDR3 length: 17 residues. The chain's CDR3 is CASSLAVGRERDNEQFF. CDR3 bases: TGCGCCAGCAGCTTAGCGGTGGGTCGGGAGAGGGACAATGAGCAGTTCTTC.

The chain combines TRBV30 with TRBJ1-2, with TRBD1 identical over 10 bases. This CDR3 has 14 amino acids. Germline V lookup: CDR1 GTSNPN, CDR2 SVGIG (reference sequence). Trimming took 5 bases from V and 7 from J; bases not matched to a gene: 10. Here the CDR3 reads CAWEGDRGASGYTF. The CDR3 region has the DNA TGTGCCTGGGAGGGGGACAGGGGCGCAAGTGGCTACACCTTC.

This clone was detected only a few times. The V and J genes are TRBV6-6 and TRBJ1-2; TRBD1 aligns across 7 bases. J gave up 0 bases and V 4 bases, and 5 bases lay outside the gene matches. This CDR3 is 15 amino acids long. Germline V gene sequence: CDR1 MNHNY, CDR2 SVGAGI (reference sequence). The CDR3 spells CASSSPGQSNYGYTF. CDR3 in DNA: TGTGCCAGCAGTTCCCCGGGACAGTCTAACTATGGCTACACCTTC.

The rearrangement links TRBV5-1 to TRBJ1-4; 8 nucleotides match TRBD1. V lost 2 bases and J lost 6; bases outside the gene matches: 3. The CDR3 has 14 amino acids. From germline, CDR1 is SGHRS and CDR2 YFSETQ. This CDR3 reads CASSLQGVYEKLFF. DNA of the CDR3: TGCGCCAGCAGCTTACAGGGGGTATATGAAAAACTGTTTTTT.